This entry lists 20 T cell receptor beta chains sequenced from one sample in a study of blood T cells in healthy people across ages. Sample-barcoded 5' priming and a J-beta primer mix drove a second PCR of roughly 7 to 11 cycles. TCRdb reanalysed the 5' RACE reads using MiXCR and keeps one entry per CDR3 protein. The sample includes 1,800,000 or so distinct CDR3 sequences, roughly 43% seen only once; the top ten take roughly 23%. What was sequenced was blood. The receptors stem from a human donor in good health.

The V call is TRBV7-2, the J call TRBJ2-5; no definite D call. Germline CDR1 reads SGHTA; CDR2 reads FQGNSA. CDR3 length: 13 amino acids. With 5 bases removed from V and 0 bases from J, the gap between germline ends came to 7 bases. The CDR3 DNA reads as TGTGCCAGCAGCACTCGGTACCAAGAGACCCAGTACTTC. It specifies CASSTRYQETQYF.

The rearrangement uses TRBV4-3 and TRBJ1-2; D is ambiguous. V was clipped by 1 base and J by 5 bases, with 14 bases between them. The CDR3 runs to 15 residues. Germline V gene lookup returns CDR1 LGHNA and CDR2 YSLEER. The DNA of the CDR3 is TGCGCCAGCAGCCAAGCCGTCCTAGGAGGGTATGGCTACACCTTC. This encodes CASSQAVLGGYGYTF.

The chain combines TRBV10-3 with TRBJ2-7; 7 nucleotides agree with TRBD2. In germline, CDR1 is ENHRY, CDR2 SYGVKD. V trimming: 3 bases; J trimming: 2 bases; junction bases outside the gene matches: 10. The CDR3 covers 16 residues. The CDR3 DNA follows: TGTGCCATCAGTGATGGGCCCGCGGGGGATACCTACGAGCAGTACTTC. Its translation is CAISDGPAGDTYEQYF.

This clonotype was found a few times. This chain connects TRBV12-3 or TRBV12-4 to TRBJ1-1, with 8 bases that match TRBD1. This CDR3 has 12 residues. The J segment lost 10 bases and the V segment lost 6 bases, leaving 7 bases of the junction unmatched. This CDR3 reads CASSRTGLIAFF. The DNA of the CDR3 is TGTGCCAGCAGCCGGACAGGGCTAATAGCTTTCTTT.

The rearrangement joins TRBV3-1 to TRBJ2-1; the match to TRBD2 covers 12 bases. Trimming at V came to 3 bases and at J to 15 bases, leaving 9 bases not matched to a gene. Per germline, CDR1 LGHDT and CDR2 YNNKEL (reference sequence). The CDR3 loop spans 14 amino acids. The CDR3 region is CASSHLRTSGDLFF. The CDR3 region has the DNA TGTGCCAGCAGCCACCTACGGACTAGCGGGGATTTGTTCTTC.

With regard to this clonotype: Likely a read error: the CDR3 ends without its conserved phenylalanine or tryptophan. The chain is built from TRBV24-1 and TRBJ2-3; D gene ambiguous. Per the germline V gene, CDR1 is KGHDR and CDR2 is SFDVKD. The CDR3 extends over 18 amino acids. This chain's CDR3 is CATSDPRLAVQGTDTQYL. DNA of the CDR3: TGCGCCACCAGTGATCCCCGCCTTGCCGTTCAAGGCACAGATACGCAGTATCTT.

The chain recombines TRBV4-3 with TRBJ2-7; D is tentatively TRBD1 or TRBD2 (5 bases each). This CDR3 is built from 15 residues. Germline CDR1 and CDR2: LGHNA and YSLEER. V lost 0 bases and J 1 base, leaving 10 bases between the germline ends. The CDR3 spells CASSQEIGGSYEQYF. The CDR3 DNA is TGCGCCAGCAGCCAAGAAATTGGGGGATCCTACGAGCAGTACTTC.

This clonotype was counted between two and nine times. The chain uses TRBV7-9 and TRBJ2-3; no clear D. The CDR3 has 14 amino acids. Germline CDR1 reads SEHNR; CDR2 reads FQNEAQ (reference sequence). V lost 5 bases to trimming and J lost 7 bases, with 16 bases between them. The CDR3 region is CASSLPSEPNTQYF. As DNA, the CDR3 is TGTGCCAGCAGCCTCCCGTCGGAGCCTAATACGCAGTATTTT.

The CDR3 bases are TGCGCCAGCAGCCAAGAACCAGGGAGACTCTCTCAGCCCCAGCATTTT. Encoded protein: CASSQEPGRLSQPQHF. The V call is TRBV4-3, the J call TRBJ1-5, with a weak D call TRBD1 (5 bases). Trimming removed 0 bases at V and 6 bases at J, with 15 bases between. The CDR3 loop spans 16 amino acids. Germline V gene data show CDR1 as LGHNA and CDR2 as YSLEER.

This clonotype was seen only a few times. The chain joins TRBV7-2 to TRBJ2-5, with 9 bases lining up with TRBD2. There are 15 residues in the CDR3. J gave up 1 base and V 6 bases, and 6 bases lay outside the gene matches. Germline-derived CDR1 and CDR2 are SGHTA and FQGNSA. The CDR3 region has the DNA TGTGCCAGCAGACCAAGCGGGGGGCTCCAAGAGACCCAGTACTTC. It yields the protein CASRPSGGLQETQYF.

In this sample, this clonotype turned up a few times. This chain joins TRBV6-5 and TRBJ1-1; possibly TRBD1 for D (5 bases). V was trimmed by 2 bases and J by 6 bases, leaving 13 bases between them. There are 14 residues in the CDR3. Germline CDR1 is MNHEY and CDR2 is SVGAGI. This CDR3 is CASSYLPDRSEAFF. The CDR3 DNA reads as TGTGCCAGCAGTTACCTCCCCGACAGATCTGAAGCTTTCTTT.

The V call is TRBV20-1, the J call TRBJ2-4; 8 bases line up with TRBD2. The J call may be mistaken, given a closer DNA end match to TRBJ2-7. From germline, CDR1 is DFQATT and CDR2 SNEGSKA (reference sequence). The CDR3 sequence is 11 residues long. The CDR3 sequence: CSVPGLDEQYF. The CDR3 DNA follows: TGCAGCGTACCGGGACTAGACGAGCAGTACTTC.

This clonotype came up many times. The rearrangement links TRBV7-2 to TRBJ2-7; 13 bases are shared with TRBD2. The CDR3 extends over 15 amino acids. V lost 6 bases and J lost 0; bases outside the gene matches: 2. CDR1 and CDR2 from the germline V gene are SGHTA and FQGNSA. As DNA, the CDR3 is TGTGCCAGCAGTCGGACTAGCGGGGGCTCCTACGAGCAGTACTTC. Protein sequence: CASSRTSGGSYEQYF.

This chain uses TRBV7-9 with TRBJ2-1; 9 positions agree with TRBD1. J gave up 2 bases and V 2 bases, and 4 bases lay outside the gene matches. The CDR3 loop spans 16 amino acids. Germline V gene lookup returns CDR1 SEHNR and CDR2 FQNEAQ (reference sequence). The CDR3 loop is CASSLPGTGTYNEQFF. The CDR3 nucleotides are TGTGCCAGCAGCTTACCCGGGACAGGGACCTACAATGAGCAGTTCTTC.

The chain recombines TRBV7-9 with TRBJ1-2; 8 bases are shared with TRBD1. Germline CDR1 and CDR2: SEHNR and FQNEAQ (reference sequence). The junction had 16 bases not matched to a gene; V was cut back by 2 bases and J by 5 bases. CDR3 length: 18 amino acids. CDR3 in amino acids: CASSLSVAGGPSVYGYTF. In DNA, the CDR3 is TGTGCCAGCAGCTTAAGCGTTGCAGGGGGCCCTTCTGTATATGGCTACACCTTC. Together with reference TRBV7-9 and TRBJ1-2, the CDR3 gives the full variable domain: DTGVSQNPRHKITKRGQNVTFRCDPISEHNRLYWYRQTLGQGPEFLTYFQNEAQLEKSRLLSDRFSAERPKGSFSTLEIQRTEQGDSAMYLCASSLSVAGGPSVYGYTFGSGTRLTVV.

In this sample, this clonotype turned up a few times. The V and J genes are TRBV3-1 and TRBJ1-2; 9 bases are a match to TRBD1. Germline V CDR1 and CDR2: LGHDT, YNNKEL (reference sequence). This CDR3 is built from 14 residues. V was clipped by 4 bases and J by 8 bases; unmatched bases: 8. CDR3 in amino acids: CASSLRDRVLGYTF. CDR3 nucleotides: TGTGCCAGCAGCCTCCGGGACAGGGTCTTGGGCTACACCTTC. Full variable domain (outside the CDR3, taken from reference TRBV3-1 and TRBJ1-2): DTAVSQTPKYLVTQMGNDKSIKCEQNLGHDTMYWYKQDSKKFLKIMFSYNNKELIINETVPNRFSPKSPDKAHLNLHINSLELGDSAVYFCASSLRDRVLGYTFGSGTRLTVV.

The gene calls are TRBV5-1 and TRBJ2-7; D could derive from TRBD1 or TRBD2 (5 bases each). The CDR3 extends over 13 amino acids. Trimming cost V 3 bases and J 6 bases, with 13 bases left between them. In germline, CDR1 is SGHRS, CDR2 YFSETQ. In DNA, the CDR3 is TGCGCCAGCAGCTGGATGGGGACCTGCGAGCAGTACTTC. Translating it yields CASSWMGTCEQYF.

The CDR3 nucleotides are TGTGCCAGTAGTTATGATAACAGCCAAGAGACCCAGTACTTC. It is translated as CASSYDNSQETQYF. J is TRBJ2-5 and V is TRBV19; no definite D call. This CDR3 comprises 14 residues. The germline CDR1 and CDR2 sequences are LNHDA and SQIVND (reference sequence). Trimming pared 5 bases from V and 1 base from J, leaving 11 bases between.

This clonotype was counted only a few times. V gene TRBV6-2 or TRBV6-3 combines with J gene TRBJ2-7, with 7 positions matching TRBD1. CDR3 length: 15 residues. CDR1 is MNHEY, CDR2 SVGEGT, per germline. J gave up 2 bases and V 2 bases, and 6 bases lay outside the gene matches. Written as DNA, the CDR3 is TGTGCCAGCAGTTACGACAGGGTCCCCCCCTACGAGCAGTACTTC. It is translated as CASSYDRVPPYEQYF.

This clonotype was counted between two and nine times. The CDR3: CASSLREDGGLDSPLHF. CDR3 in DNA: TGTGCCAGCAGCTTAAGGGAGGATGGCGGGCTTGATTCACCCCTCCACTTT. This rearrangement joins TRBV7-2 to TRBJ1-6, with D uncertain. The V gene lost 2 bases and the J gene lost 8 bases, with 19 bases spanning the gap. Germline V lookup: CDR1 SGHTA, CDR2 FQGNSA. The CDR3 runs 17 residues.